This T cell receptor beta chain was profiled in a study of blood T cell repertoires in COVID-19. At the level of the study: The United States, Italy and Spain supplied acute and convalescent COVID-19 samples.

In the original processing: Amplifying reference gene primers gave estimates of nucleated cell counts. Method: immunoSEQ multiplex PCR; TCRdb's copy keeps in-frame clones and lacks some. V and J calls and clone size follow that table, whereas D and trimming were derived from the DNA. The sample has approximately 97,000 clones; approximately 90% are singletons. V shed 5 bases, J shed 2 bases, and the junction held 6 bases outside the gene matches. The CDR3 totals 17 residues. Germline V gene data show CDR1 as KGHDR and CDR2 as SFDVKD. The source is a man in his fifties with active COVID-19. The J gene is TRBJ2-6, the V gene TRBV24-1, with 9 bases lining up with TRBD1. Specimen: peripheral blood. The chain's CDR3 is CATSALRDRAGANVLTF. CDR3 nucleotide sequence: TGTGCCACCAGTGCTCTCCGGGACAGGGCTGGGGCCAACGTCCTGACTTTC.